The 25 T cell receptor beta chains in this list originate from one sample, sequenced in a study of T cell changes during pregnancy in multiple sclerosis. The protocol was immunoSEQ multiplex PCR, while the TCRdb copy is restricted to in-frame clones and leaves out a portion. The data hold about 34,000 clones, with around 90% observed a single time. The sample consisted of CD8+ T cells from peripheral blood mononuclear cells, taken in the third trimester of pregnancy. These receptors were taken from a female donor with multiple sclerosis, enrolled in a pregnancy study.

The gene calls are TRBV6-5 and TRBJ2-1; tentative D call: TRBD2 (6 bases). The germline V gene encodes CDR1 MNHEY and CDR2 SVGAGI. Trimming removed 9 bases from V and 0 bases from J, with 9 bases in between. This CDR3 has 13 residues. The CDR3 loop reads CASGGSSYNEQFF. CDR3 sequence (DNA): TGTGCCAGTGGGGGGAGCTCCTACAATGAGCAGTTCTTC.

The chain couples TRBV6-5 to TRBJ2-7, with 11 bases that match TRBD2. The CDR3 spans 15 residues. V trimming: 0 bases; J trimming: 2 bases; junction bases outside the gene matches: 0. Germline CDR1 MNHEY, CDR2 SVGAGI. The CDR3 region is CASSYSLAGAYEQYF. The CDR3 DNA is TGTGCCAGCAGTTACTCACTAGCGGGGGCCTACGAGCAGTACTTC.

The V and J genes are TRBV9 and TRBJ1-6, with D perhaps matching TRBD1 (6 bases). Germline CDR1 and CDR2: SGDLS and YYNGEE. The CDR3 extends over 15 amino acids. V lost 0 bases to trimming and J lost 9 bases, with 13 bases between them. In DNA form, the CDR3 reads TGTGCCAGCAGCGTAGGAGGAATAGGGGGTTCACCCCTCCACTTT. Amino acid sequence: CASSVGGIGGSPLHF.

The J gene is TRBJ2-3, the V gene TRBV13; 7 nucleotides match TRBD2. The CDR3 contains 15 residues. Germline V gene data show CDR1 as PRHDT and CDR2 as FYEKMQ (reference sequence). The trim removed 5 bases at V and 2 bases at J, leaving 7 bases unmatched. The CDR3 nucleotides are TGTGCCAGCAGCCCCCGCGGGGGTAACACAGATACGCAGTATTTT. Protein product: CASSPRGGNTDTQYF.

This clone has a single count. The rearrangement uses TRBV7-9 and TRBJ2-1; possibly TRBD2 for D (7 bases). Germline-derived CDR1 and CDR2 are SEHNR and FQNEAQ (reference sequence). Trimming pared 1 base from V and 7 bases from J, leaving 14 bases between. The length of the CDR3 is 15 residues. CDR3 protein: CASSLEGGGSNEQFF. CDR3 DNA sequence: TGTGCCAGCAGCTTAGAGGGGGGGGGCTCTAATGAGCAGTTCTTC.

V usage is TRBV19 and J usage is TRBJ1-2; no definite D call. The CDR3 totals 11 residues. Trimming stripped 5 bases from V and 6 bases from J, with 7 bases between. The germline gives CDR1 LNHDA, CDR2 SQIVND (reference sequence). CDR3 loop: CASSVGHGYTF. Written as DNA, the CDR3 is TGTGCCAGTAGTGTAGGGCATGGCTACACCTTC.

The rearrangement joins TRBV6-5 to TRBJ1-5; D is possibly TRBD1 (5 bases). Looked up from germline, CDR1 is MNHEY and CDR2 is SVGAGI. With 10 bases removed from V and 7 bases from J, the gap between germline ends came to 14 bases. The CDR3 spans 12 residues. The CDR3 spells CATGPGFQPQHF. CDR3 in DNA: TGTGCCACCGGCCCAGGGTTCCAGCCCCAGCATTTT.

This chain links TRBV5-8 with TRBJ2-7; a possible D gene is TRBD1 (6 bases). Germline V gene lookup returns CDR1 SGHTS and CDR2 YDEGEE. V lost 2 bases, J lost 1 base, and 10 bases lay in between. This CDR3 has 14 residues. CDR3 region: CASSFRDTSYEQYF. The CDR3 nucleotides read TGTGCCAGCAGCTTCCGGGACACGTCCTACGAGCAGTACTTC.

This clone was seen a single time. This sequence joins TRBV2 and TRBJ1-1; 10 bases line up with TRBD1. The CDR3 totals 15 residues. J lost 4 bases, V lost 6 bases, and 8 bases had no gene match. Germline assignment: CDR1 SNHLY and CDR2 FYNNEI. CDR3 residues: CASRLRQGAGTEAFF. CDR3 bases: TGTGCCAGCAGGCTCAGACAGGGGGCTGGCACTGAAGCTTTCTTT.

This chain links TRBV15 with TRBJ2-2, with D possibly matching TRBD2 (5 bases). The CDR3 is 18 residues long. Germline CDR1 LNHNV, CDR2 YYDKDF (reference sequence). V was clipped by 0 bases and J by 0 bases, with 14 bases between them. In DNA form, the CDR3 reads TGTGCCACCAGCAGAGATTTGGAAGCGGCTACGAACACCGGGGAGCTGTTTTTT. Protein product: CATSRDLEAATNTGELFF.

CDR3 DNA sequence: TGTGCCAGCAGCTCAGCCCGGGTAGCGGGGAGACCCTACGAGCAGTACTTC. This codes for CASSSARVAGRPYEQYF. The chain is built from TRBV5-6 and TRBJ2-7, with 8 nucleotides matching TRBD2. V lost 3 bases, J lost 2 bases, and 13 bases stayed unmatched. The germline gives CDR1 SGHDT, CDR2 YYEEEE. The CDR3 contains 17 residues.

This chain uses TRBV13 with TRBJ2-1; D is perhaps TRBD1 (6 bases). Germline assignment: CDR1 PRHDT and CDR2 FYEKMQ (reference sequence). The CDR3 runs to 19 residues. V dropped 5 bases and J dropped 4 bases, with 27 bases sitting between them. The CDR3: CASSIRGGEGQRTYNEQFF. CDR3 nucleotides: TGTGCCAGCAGCATCAGGGGCGGAGAAGGACAACGCACGTACAATGAGCAGTTCTTC.

J is TRBJ2-3 and V is TRBV9; 7 nucleotides agree with TRBD1. Germline trimming cut 3 bases from V and 0 bases from J; bases unmatched to any gene: 7. Germline V gene lookup returns CDR1 SGDLS and CDR2 YYNGEE. CDR3 length equals 16 residues. CDR3 amino acids: CASSGGQKYSTDTQYF. Written as DNA, the CDR3 is TGTGCCAGCAGCGGGGGACAGAAGTATAGCACAGATACGCAGTATTTT.

J is TRBJ2-7 and V is TRBV7-3, with TRBD2 matching over 12 bases. After removal of 4 bases from V and 3 bases from J, the junction contained 4 bases not matched to a gene. This CDR3 spans 15 amino acids. Germline CDR1 reads SGHTA; CDR2 reads FQGTGA. The CDR3 sequence: CASSSSGGAFYEQYF. The CDR3 DNA sequence: TGTGCCAGCAGCTCTAGCGGGGGGGCCTTCTACGAGCAGTACTTC.

J is TRBJ2-7 and V is TRBV14, with a possible D match to TRBD2 (7 bases). CDR1 SGHDN and CDR2 FVKESK come from the germline V gene. The CDR3 covers 13 residues. Trimming removed 5 bases at V and 3 bases at J, with 11 bases between. The CDR3 DNA reads TGTGCCAGCAGCTGGGGAGGGGGCTACGAGCAGTACTTC. Translating gives CASSWGGGYEQYF.

The chain joins TRBV11-2 to TRBJ2-7, with D maybe TRBD1 (5 bases). Germline V gives CDR1 SGHAT, CDR2 FQNNGV. The CDR3 totals 13 residues. Trimming cost V 4 bases and J 3 bases, with 10 bases left between them. CDR3: CASSSVRGYEQYF. Written as DNA, the CDR3 is TGTGCCAGCAGCTCAGTAAGGGGCTACGAGCAGTACTTC.

The chain uses TRBV7-2 and TRBJ1-5; a possible D gene is TRBD1 (5 bases). The CDR3 is made up of 14 amino acids. The V end was cut by 5 bases, the J end by 7 bases, with 15 bases between. Germline V gene lookup returns CDR1 SGHTA and CDR2 FQGNSA. CDR3 sequence: CASSPNGAGQPQHF. The CDR3 DNA follows: TGTGCCAGCAGCCCCAACGGGGCGGGGCAGCCCCAGCATTTT.

In nucleotides, the CDR3 is TGTGCCAGCAGCCAAATGCCTGCGGCCCAAGAGACCCAGTACTTC. Amino acid sequence: CASSQMPAAQETQYF. The chain uses TRBV13 and TRBJ2-5; D gene ambiguous. Germline V lookup: CDR1 PRHDT, CDR2 FYEKMQ (reference sequence). The CDR3 is 15 residues long. The V and J ends lost 5 bases and 1 base respectively, with 14 bases between them.

The CDR3 DNA is TGCGCCAGCAGCCAAGGGTTTAGCGGGGGGACAGATACGCAGTATTTT. The encoded protein is CASSQGFSGGTDTQYF. V is TRBV4-3 and J is TRBJ2-3; 10 nucleotides agree with TRBD2. The CDR3 spans 16 residues. The germline CDR1 and CDR2 sequences are LGHNA and YSLEER. V lost 1 base and J lost 3; bases outside the gene matches: 4.

The genes are TRBV9 and TRBJ1-6, with D hard to call. The CDR3 consists of 14 residues. Trimming stripped 7 bases from V and 0 bases from J, with 8 bases between. Looked up from germline, CDR1 is SGDLS and CDR2 is YYNGEE. This CDR3 is CASSTSSYNSPLHF. The CDR3 nucleotides are TGTGCCAGCTCCACGAGCTCCTATAATTCACCCCTCCACTTT. Full variable domain (rest looked up from reference TRBV9 and TRBJ1-6): DSGVTQTPKHLITATGQRVTLRCSPRSGDLSVYWYQQSLDQGLQFLIQYYNGEERAKGNILERFSAQQFPDLHSELNLSSLELGDSALYFCASSTSSYNSPLHFGNGTRLTVT.

This rearrangement joins TRBV7-9 to TRBJ2-7, with D uncertain. V gave up 5 bases and J gave up 4 bases, with 18 bases separating them. The germline V gene has CDR1 SEHNR and CDR2 FQNEAQ (reference sequence). There are 15 residues in the CDR3. The CDR3 here is CASSPARGRLYEQYF. CDR3 coding DNA: TGTGCCAGCAGCCCGGCCCGAGGTCGCCTTTACGAGCAGTACTTC.

V gene TRBV15 combines with J gene TRBJ2-7; no clear D gene. The germline V gene encodes CDR1 LNHNV and CDR2 YYDKDF (reference sequence). With 1 base removed from V and 2 bases from J, the gap between germline ends came to 15 bases. This CDR3 has 16 residues. CDR3 amino acids: CATSRGISSPPYEQYF. The CDR3, as DNA: TGTGCCACCAGCAGAGGAATCTCAAGCCCACCCTACGAGCAGTACTTC.

This sequence joins TRBV27 and TRBJ2-5; D is possibly TRBD2 (6 bases). The germline CDR1 and CDR2 sequences are MNHEY and SMNVEV (reference sequence). The germline V and J ends were trimmed by 1 base and 3 bases, with 18 bases remaining between them. The CDR3 consists of 17 residues. The DNA of the CDR3 is TGTGCCAGCAGTTTATGGGGGGAGGCTATTGCCAAAGAGACCCAGTACTTC. Amino acid sequence: CASSLWGEAIAKETQYF.

This chain joins TRBV7-9 and TRBJ1-1; D uncertain. CDR3 size: 12 residues. With 1 base removed from V and 7 bases from J, the gap between germline ends came to 7 bases. Germline CDR1 SEHNR, CDR2 FQNEAQ (reference sequence). The CDR3 DNA reads TGTGCCAGCAGCTTAGGTGAGGATGAAGCTTTCTTT. Translated, it gives CASSLGEDEAFF.

The V and J genes are TRBV27 and TRBJ1-1, with TRBD1 matching over 7 bases. The germline gives CDR1 MNHEY, CDR2 SMNVEV (reference sequence). The CDR3 has 15 residues. V shed 5 bases and J 5 bases; nucleotides not matched to a gene: 11. The CDR3 nucleotides read TGTGCCAGCAGTCAATACGAGGGGGCGCGGACTGAAGCTTTCTTT. It codes for CASSQYEGARTEAFF.